The 8 T cell receptor beta chains below all came from one sample that was sequenced in a study of monozygotic twins with inflammatory bowel disease. Using the 5' RACE reads, TCRdb records one entry per CDR3 protein without DNA. The listing contains approximately 200,000 distinct CDR3 sequences. The source material was blood. All receptors derive from a human donor with ulcerative colitis or Crohn's disease, or a healthy co-twin of an affected twin (not recorded which).

The chain is built from TRBV6-2 or TRBV6-3 and TRBJ1-1; with no DNA, the TCRdb D assignment of TRBD1 cannot be verified. CDR3 length: 15 residues. The V gene's germline CDR1 is MNHEY and CDR2 SVGEGT. The CDR3 here is CASSYQGAGNTEAFF.

The chain recombines TRBV24-1 with TRBJ2-2. The CDR3 loop spans 14 amino acids. From germline, CDR1 is KGHDR and CDR2 SFDVKD. CDR3 sequence: CATSGLENTGELFF.

This chain links TRBV11-2 with TRBJ2-2; TCRdb outputs TRBD1, but without DNA this stays unchecked. The germline V gene encodes CDR1 SGHAT and CDR2 FQNNGV. This CDR3 region has 22 residues. The CDR3 spells CASSLYARQWGDRAVSAGELFF.

The rearrangement links TRBV28 to TRBJ2-1; without DNA, the TCRdb call of TRBD2 cannot be checked. The V gene's germline CDR1 is MDHEN and CDR2 SYDVKM. The CDR3 totals 16 residues. The CDR3 protein is CASSWGSGLAGDEQFF.

V gene TRBV18 combines with J gene TRBJ2-3. Germline loops: CDR1 KGHSH, CDR2 LQKENI. The CDR3 consists of 15 residues. The CDR3 loop is CASSRDIGPTDTQYF.

The CDR3 region is CASSWRGDKQETQYF. The rearrangement joins TRBV12-3 or TRBV12-4 to TRBJ2-5; checking the TCRdb D call of TRBD1 is not possible without DNA. This CDR3 is 15 amino acids long.

V is TRBV5-1 and J is TRBJ1-6. The CDR3 has 15 amino acids. CDR1 and CDR2 from the germline V gene are SGHRS and YFSETQ. The CDR3 sequence is CASSLELSYNSPLHF. Variable domain in full (rest from reference TRBV5-1 and TRBJ1-6): KAGVTQTPRYLIKTRGQQVTLSCSPISGHRSVSWYQQTPGQGLQFLFEYFSETQRNKGNFPGRFSGRQFSNSRSEMNVSTLELGDSALYLCASSLELSYNSPLHFGNGTRLTVT.

This chain joins TRBV7-2 and TRBJ2-5; the D call of TRBD2 rests on TCRdb alone, since no DNA is present to check it. The CDR3 covers 17 residues. CDR1 is SGHTA and CDR2 is FQGNSA in the germline V gene. The CDR3 loop reads CASSRGKIAGLQETQYF.